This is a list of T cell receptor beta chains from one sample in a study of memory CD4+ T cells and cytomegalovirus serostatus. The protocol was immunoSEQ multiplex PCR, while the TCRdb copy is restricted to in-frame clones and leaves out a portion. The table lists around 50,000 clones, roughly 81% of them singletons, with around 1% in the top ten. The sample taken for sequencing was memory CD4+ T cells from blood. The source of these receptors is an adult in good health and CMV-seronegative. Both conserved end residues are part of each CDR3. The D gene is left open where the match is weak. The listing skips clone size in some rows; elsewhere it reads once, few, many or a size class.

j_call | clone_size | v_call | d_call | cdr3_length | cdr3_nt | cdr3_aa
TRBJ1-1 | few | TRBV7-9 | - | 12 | TGTGCCAGCAGCTTAAGTCCGGGAGTAGCTTTCTTT | CASSLSPGVAFF
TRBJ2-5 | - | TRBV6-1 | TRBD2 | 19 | TGTGCCAGCAGTGAAGCGCTTCCGGGAGGAGCGGGAGGCCTAGAGACCCAGTACTTC | CASSEALPGGAGGLETQYF
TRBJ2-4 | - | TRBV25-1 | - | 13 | TGTGCCAGCAGTGAATGGGTCACAAACATTCAGTACTTC | CASSEWVTNIQYF
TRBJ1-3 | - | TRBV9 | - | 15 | TGTGCCAGCAGCGGCCGGCAGGCTCGAGGAAACACCATATATTTT | CASSGRQARGNTIYF
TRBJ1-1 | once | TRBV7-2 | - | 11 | TGTGCCAGCAGCTTCAGGCATGAAGCTTTCTTT | CASSFRHEAFF
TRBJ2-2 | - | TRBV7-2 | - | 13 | TGTGCCAGCAGCTTAGATGGCCCGGCGGAGCTGTTTTTT | CASSLDGPAELFF
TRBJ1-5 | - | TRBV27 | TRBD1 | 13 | TGTGCCAGCAGCGGGACAGAAAGTCAGCCCCAGCATTTT | CASSGTESQPQHF
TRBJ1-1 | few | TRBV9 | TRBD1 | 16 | TGTGCCAGCAGCTTGGGACAGGGGGCGATTGGCACTGAAGCTTTCTTT | CASSLGQGAIGTEAFF
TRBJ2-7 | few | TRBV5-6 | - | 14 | TGTGCCAGCAGCTTGTACGACAGATCCTACGAGCAGTACTTC | CASSLYDRSYEQYF
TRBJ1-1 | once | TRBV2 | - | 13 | TGTGCCAGCACCTTAGGGGAGAACACTGAAGCTTTCTTT | CASTLGENTEAFF
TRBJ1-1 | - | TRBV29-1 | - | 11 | TGCAGCGTTGATTATTTCACTGAAGCTTTCTTT | CSVDYFTEAFF
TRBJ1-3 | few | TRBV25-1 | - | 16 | TGTGCCAGCAGTACCCCCGGGACGGTTTCTGGAAACACCATATATTTT | CASSTPGTVSGNTIYF
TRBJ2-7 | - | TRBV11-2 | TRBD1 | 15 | TGTGCCAGCAGCATAACAGGGGGCGCCCGCTACGAGCAGTACTTC | CASSITGGARYEQYF
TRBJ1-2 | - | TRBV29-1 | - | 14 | TGCAGCGTTCTTACGGACCCTAACGTCTATGGCTACACCTTC | CSVLTDPNVYGYTF
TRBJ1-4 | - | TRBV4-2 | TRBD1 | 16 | TGTGCCAGCAGCCAACCCTCGACAGGGGGCGAGGAAAAACTGTTTTTT | CASSQPSTGGEEKLFF
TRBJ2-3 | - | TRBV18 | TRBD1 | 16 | TGTGCCAGCTCACCACAGCCAGGGGGATTTGCAGATACGCAGTATTTT | CASSPQPGGFADTQYF
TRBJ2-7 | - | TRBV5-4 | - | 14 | TGTGCCAGCAGCTTAGGACGTTATTCCTACGAGCAGTACTTC | CASSLGRYSYEQYF
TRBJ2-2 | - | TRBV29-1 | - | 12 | TGCAGCGTTACTAGGAACACCGGGGAGCTGTTTTTT | CSVTRNTGELFF
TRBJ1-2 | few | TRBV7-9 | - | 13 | TGTGCCAGCAGCTTTTCAGCGGACTATGGCTACACCTTC | CASSFSADYGYTF
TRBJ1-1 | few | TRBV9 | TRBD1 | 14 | TGTGCCAGCAGCGCGACAGGGATGAACACTGAAGCTTTCTTT | CASSATGMNTEAFF
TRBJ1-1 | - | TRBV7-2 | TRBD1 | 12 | TGTGCCAGCAGCCCAGGGGGCACTGAAGCTTTCTTT | CASSPGGTEAFF
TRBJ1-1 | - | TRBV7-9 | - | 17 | TGTGCCAGCAGCTTGAGCCCCCAGGCCGGAGCGAACACTGAAGCTTTCTTT | CASSLSPQAGANTEAFF
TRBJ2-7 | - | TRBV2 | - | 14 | TGTGCCAGCAGTAAGAAGGGTGATTATTCCGAGCAGTACTTC | CASSKKGDYSEQYF
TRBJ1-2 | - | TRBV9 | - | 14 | TGTGCCAGCAGCGTAGTCGGGGCTACCTATGGCTACACCTTC | CASSVVGATYGYTF
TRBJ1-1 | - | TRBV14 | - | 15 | TGTGCCAGCAGCCAAGATTGGAGGGCGGGCACTGAAGCTTTCTTT | CASSQDWRAGTEAFF
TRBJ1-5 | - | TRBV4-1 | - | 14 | TGCGCCAGCAGCCTCGGACAGAAAAATCAGCCCCAGCATTTT | CASSLGQKNQPQHF
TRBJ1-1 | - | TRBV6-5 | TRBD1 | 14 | TGTGCCAGCAGTTCGACAGGGGGGAACACTGAAGCTTTCTTT | CASSSTGGNTEAFF
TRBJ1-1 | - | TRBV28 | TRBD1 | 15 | TGTGCCAGCAGGACAGGGATTGCATCGAACACTGAAGCTTTCTTT | CASRTGIASNTEAFF
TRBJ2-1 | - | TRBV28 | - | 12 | TGTGCCAGCAGTTTATTCTCCCCTTTTCCGTTCTTC | CASSLFSPFPFF
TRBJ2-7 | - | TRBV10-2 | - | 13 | TGCGCCAGCAGGCTCGGACAGTCCTACGAGCAGTACTTC | CASRLGQSYEQYF
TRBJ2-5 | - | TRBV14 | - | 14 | TGTGCCAGCAGCCAAGGGGGACCTATAGAGACCCAGTACTTC | CASSQGGPIETQYF
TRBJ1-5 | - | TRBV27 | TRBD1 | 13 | TGTGCCAGCAGTAGGACAGGGGATCAGCCCCAGCATTTT | CASSRTGDQPQHF
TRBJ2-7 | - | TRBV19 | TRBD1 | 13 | TGTGCCAGTAGTATAGGGGACAGGTACGAGCAGTACTTC | CASSIGDRYEQYF
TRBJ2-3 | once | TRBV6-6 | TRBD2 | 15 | TGTGCCAGCAGATTACTAGCGGGAGTTGGAGATACGCAGTATTTT | CASRLLAGVGDTQYF
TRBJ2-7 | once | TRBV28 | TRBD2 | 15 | TGTGCCAGCAGCCCCGCGGGGGGCCCGTCCTACGAGCAGTACTTC | CASSPAGGPSYEQYF
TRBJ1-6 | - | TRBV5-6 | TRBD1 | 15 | TGTGCCAGCAGCCCCCGGGACAGGGGTTTGGTATCCCTCCACTTT | CASSPRDRGLVSLHF
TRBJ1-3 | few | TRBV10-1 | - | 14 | TGCGCCAACTTACTAACCGACTCTGGAAACACCATATATTTT | CANLLTDSGNTIYF
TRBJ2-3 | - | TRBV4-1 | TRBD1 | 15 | TGCGCCAGCAGCCACTCGGGACAGAGCACAGATACGCAGTATTTT | CASSHSGQSTDTQYF
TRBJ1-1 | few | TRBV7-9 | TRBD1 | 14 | TGTGCCAGCAGCTCCCAGACAGGGGGCACTGAAGCTTTCTTT | CASSSQTGGTEAFF
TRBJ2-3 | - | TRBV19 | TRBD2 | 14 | TGTGCCAGTAATGGGCGGCGGGAGACAGATACGCAGTATTTT | CASNGRRETDTQYF
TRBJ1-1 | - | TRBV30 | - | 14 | TGTGCCTGGAGTGTGCAGGGCGGGAGGACTGAAGCTTTCTTT | CAWSVQGGRTEAFF
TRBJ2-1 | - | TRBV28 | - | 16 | TGTGCCAGCAGTCCCAGCATGGGGTACTCCTACAATGAGCAGTTCTTC | CASSPSMGYSYNEQFF
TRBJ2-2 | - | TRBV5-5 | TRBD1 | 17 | TGTGCCAGCAGCCCCCTCAACAGGGGAAGACACACCGGGGAGCTGTTTTTT | CASSPLNRGRHTGELFF
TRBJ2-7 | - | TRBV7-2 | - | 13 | TGTGCCAGCAGCTTAGGCAACCGCTACGAGCAGTACTTC | CASSLGNRYEQYF
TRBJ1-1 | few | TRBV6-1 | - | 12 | TGTGCCAGCAGTGAACTGACCCTGGGAGCTTTCTTT | CASSELTLGAFF
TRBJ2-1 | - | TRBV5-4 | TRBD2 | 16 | TGTGCCAGCAGCTTTAGCGGGAGGGCCCCCTACAATGAGCAGTTCTTC | CASSFSGRAPYNEQFF
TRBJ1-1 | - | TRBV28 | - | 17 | TGTGCCAGCACCAACCTCTTCGGGACACCAGAAGCAAGAGAAGCTTTCTTT | CASTNLFGTPEAREAFF
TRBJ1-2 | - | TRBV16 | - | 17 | TGTGCCAGCAGCCAAAGCGGACAGCCCGGATTGAGTTATGGCTACACCTTC | CASSQSGQPGLSYGYTF
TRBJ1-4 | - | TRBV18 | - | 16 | TGTGCCAGCTCACCACCGGAGGGCGCAACTAATGAAAAACTGTTTTTT | CASSPPEGATNEKLFF
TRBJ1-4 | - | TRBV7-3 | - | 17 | TGTGCCAGCAGCCGAAGACAGGTTTATCTCTCTAATGAAAAACTGTTTTTT | CASSRRQVYLSNEKLFF
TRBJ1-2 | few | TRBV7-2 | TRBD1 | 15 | TGTGCCAGCAGCTTATCCCCCAGGGGGCAGGATGGCTACACCTTC | CASSLSPRGQDGYTF
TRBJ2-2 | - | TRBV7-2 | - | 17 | TGTGCCAGCAGCTTAGATTGGGCGGGCCCTGGAACCGGGGAGCTGTTTTTT | CASSLDWAGPGTGELFF
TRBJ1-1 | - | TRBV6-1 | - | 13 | TGTGCCAGTAACACAGGGAGAGGCACTGAAGCTTTCTTT | CASNTGRGTEAFF
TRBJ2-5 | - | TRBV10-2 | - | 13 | TGCGCCAGCAGTGAGCACCAACAAGAGACCCAGTACTTC | CASSEHQQETQYF
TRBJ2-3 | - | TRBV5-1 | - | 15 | TGCGCCAGCAGCTTGGACAGAGGCAGCACAGATACGCAGTATTTT | CASSLDRGSTDTQYF
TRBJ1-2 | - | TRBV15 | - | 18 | TGTGCCACCAGCAGAGATATCAGGCAGGGAGGGGAGTACTATGGCTACACCTTC | CATSRDIRQGGEYYGYTF
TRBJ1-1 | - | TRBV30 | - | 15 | TGTGCCTGGCGGCGCCCCCGAGCAGGGAACACTGAAGCTTTCTTT | CAWRRPRAGNTEAFF
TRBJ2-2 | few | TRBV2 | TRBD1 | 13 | TGTGCCAGCAGCGGGACAGTGCTAGCCGGGGAGTTTTTT | CASSGTVLAGEFF
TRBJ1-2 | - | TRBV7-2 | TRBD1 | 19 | TGTGCCAGCAGCTTAGCGACCCTTCGGACAGGGGCGTTGGGCTATGGCTACACCTTC | CASSLATLRTGALGYGYTF